This T cell receptor (beta chain) was sequenced for a study of blood T cell repertoires in COVID-19. For the study at large: There were acute and convalescent COVID-19 samples, and they came from the United States, Italy and Spain. T cells, B-cell-depleted T cells, or PBMCs supplied cDNA or gDNA.

TCRdb's table, derived via immunoSEQ multiplex PCR, lists solely in-frame clones and lacks some. The table has around 260,000 clones, 70% to 90% seen once. With 2 bases removed from V and 4 bases from J, the gap between germline ends came to 14 bases. The germline V gene encodes CDR1 SEHNR and CDR2 FQNEAQ (reference sequence). The CDR3 consists of 15 residues. Donors were grouped by their self-reported clinical history. Recovery meant two consecutive negative NP/OP PCR tests, professional clearance, or resolved symptoms. The chain links TRBV7-9 to TRBJ1-2; D not resolved. This receptor was taken from a woman aged 30 to 39 who had recovered from COVID-19. The sequenced material came from PBMCs or T cells enriched from blood (not recorded which). This CDR3 is CASSLFAGVPYGYTF. The CDR3 coding sequence is TGTGCCAGCAGCTTATTCGCAGGCGTACCCTATGGCTACACCTTC.